The 30 T cell receptor beta chains below were found in one sample sequenced in a study of a mutant IDH1 vaccine in newly diagnosed glioma. The time point: baseline, week 1 (first vaccination visit). As for treatment: pre-vaccination baseline after standard-of-care therapy. Here immunoSEQ multiplex PCR was the method, and the copy in TCRdb shows in-frame clones only, minus some. The profile shows roughly 68,000 clones, 70% to 80% of them singletons. The sequencing used PBMCs, collected from a glioma patient treated with radiotherapy, temozolomide or both. These receptors all come from a man aged 45 to 65 with glioma.

This clone has only a few counts. The chain carries TRBV1 and TRBJ1-1. TRBV1 is recorded as a pseudogene. The CDR3 runs to 17 residues. CDR3 nucleotides: TGCACCAGCAGCCAAGGGGAGGGTCGATACCGGGACACTGAAGCTTTCTTT. Translation: CTSSQGEGRYRDTEAFF.

The chain joins TRBV2 to TRBJ1-5; D is undetermined. V was shortened by 8 bases and J by 3 bases, with 17 bases between the two germline ends. The germline V gene encodes CDR1 SNHLY and CDR2 FYNNEI. The CDR3 has 15 amino acids. CDR3 amino acids: CASGDLGSPNQPQHF. In nucleotides, the CDR3 is TGTGCCAGCGGGGATCTGGGCAGCCCCAATCAGCCCCAGCATTTT.

The V call is TRBV2, the J call TRBJ1-2; 7 bases match TRBD1. CDR3 length equals 14 residues. The V and J ends lost 6 bases and 6 bases, in that order; junction bases with no gene match: 10. In germline, CDR1 is SNHLY, CDR2 FYNNEI. The CDR3 loop reads CASSPGQAKDGYTF. The CDR3 nucleotides are TGTGCCAGCAGCCCTGGACAGGCTAAGGATGGCTACACCTTC.

V usage is TRBV19 and J usage is TRBJ2-7; tentative D call: TRBD2 (7 bases). In germline, CDR1 is LNHDA, CDR2 SQIVND (reference sequence). This CDR3 has 14 residues. V was pared by 1 base and J by 2 bases, with 9 bases between. The CDR3 protein is CASSIGGGAYEQYF. The CDR3 nucleotides are TGTGCCAGTAGTATAGGCGGGGGCGCCTACGAGCAGTACTTC.

This chain connects TRBV2 to TRBJ2-1; D gene uncertain. From germline, CDR1 is SNHLY and CDR2 FYNNEI. The CDR3 sequence is 14 residues long. V was clipped by 6 bases and J by 9 bases, with 18 bases between them. CDR3 region: CASSASLGLIEQFF. The CDR3 nucleotides are TGTGCCAGCAGCGCCAGTTTGGGGTTGATTGAGCAGTTCTTC.

The genes are TRBV30 and TRBJ1-6; D uncertain. Trimming took off 7 bases at V and 10 bases at J, with 17 bases between the two ends. CDR3 length: 13 amino acids. Germline assignment: CDR1 GTSNPN and CDR2 SVGIG (reference sequence). CDR3 residues: CALRAVAESPLHF. The CDR3 DNA sequence: TGTGCCTTGAGGGCGGTCGCGGAGTCACCCCTCCACTTT.

CDR3 DNA sequence: TGTGCCAGCAGGGCGGAAGGGACGAGCAATCAGCCCCAGCATTTT. Translating gives CASRAEGTSNQPQHF. This chain joins TRBV2 and TRBJ1-5, with a possible D match to TRBD1 (5 bases). Between the trimmed V and J ends, which lost 6 bases and 1 base, there was a span of 13 bases. Per germline, CDR1 SNHLY and CDR2 FYNNEI. CDR3 length: 15 amino acids. Using reference TRBV2 and TRBJ1-5 for the parts outside the CDR3, the full variable domain is EPEVTQTPSHQVTQMGQEVILRCVPISNHLYFYWYRQILGQKVEFLVSFYNNEISEKSEIFDDQFSVERPDGSNFTLKIRSTKLEDSAMYFCASRAEGTSNQPQHFGDGTRLSIL.

The J gene is TRBJ2-3, the V gene TRBV7-9, with D unresolved. Germline V gene sequence: CDR1 SEHNR, CDR2 FQNEAQ (reference sequence). This CDR3 spans 12 amino acids. Between the trimmed V and J ends, which lost 5 bases and 2 bases, there was a span of 5 bases. The CDR3 sequence: CASSPVTDTQYF. Here the CDR3 DNA reads TGTGCCAGCAGCCCCGTCACAGATACGCAGTATTTT. The full variable domain, in which reference TRBV7-9 and TRBJ2-3 provide the parts outside the CDR3, is DTGVSQNPRHKITKRGQNVTFRCDPISEHNRLYWYRQTLGQGPEFLTYFQNEAQLEKSRLLSDRFSAERPKGSFSTLEIQRTEQGDSAMYLCASSPVTDTQYFGPGTRLTVL.

The chain uses TRBV2 and TRBJ2-3; 9 nucleotides match TRBD2. This CDR3 comprises 14 residues. In germline, CDR1 is SNHLY, CDR2 FYNNEI. J lost 9 bases, V lost 3 bases, and 7 bases had no gene match. CDR3 sequence: CASSDGRGGSTQYF. The CDR3 DNA is TGTGCCAGCAGTGACGGGCGGGGGGGCAGCACGCAGTATTTT. Looking up the rest from reference TRBV2 and TRBJ2-3 gives the full variable domain: EPEVTQTPSHQVTQMGQEVILRCVPISNHLYFYWYRQILGQKVEFLVSFYNNEISEKSEIFDDQFSVERPDGSNFTLKIRSTKLEDSAMYFCASSDGRGGSTQYFGPGTRLTVL.

This clone appeared once. The J gene is TRBJ1-3, the V gene TRBV7-9; 7 bases agree with TRBD1. This CDR3 spans 15 amino acids. Germline V CDR1 and CDR2: SEHNR, FQNEAQ (reference sequence). Trimming took 4 bases from V and 0 from J; bases not matched to a gene: 3. CDR3 DNA: TGTGCCAGCAGCTGGGACAGAATCTCTGGAAACACCATATATTTT. It translates to CASSWDRISGNTIYF. The variable domain in full, completed from reference TRBV7-9 and TRBJ1-3, reads DTGVSQNPRHKITKRGQNVTFRCDPISEHNRLYWYRQTLGQGPEFLTYFQNEAQLEKSRLLSDRFSAERPKGSFSTLEIQRTEQGDSAMYLCASSWDRISGNTIYFGEGSWLTVV.

The chain joins TRBV9 to TRBJ2-2, with 9 bases that match TRBD1. Trimming removed 4 bases from V and 5 bases from J; junction bases left unmatched: 9. The CDR3 is made up of 16 amino acids. Germline values: CDR1 SGDLS, CDR2 YYNGEE. Written as DNA, the CDR3 is TGTGCCAGCAGCCCCAGAGGGGACAGGGAAACCGGGGAGCTGTTTTTT. Protein sequence: CASSPRGDRETGELFF.

This chain joins TRBV9 and TRBJ2-7; TRBD1 matches 7 bases. Trimming at V came to 4 bases and at J to 2 bases, leaving 18 bases not matched to a gene. The CDR3 contains 18 residues. CDR1 is SGDLS, CDR2 YYNGEE, per germline. CDR3 protein: CASSPLDGVTGPTYEQYF. The CDR3 DNA sequence: TGTGCCAGCAGCCCCCTTGACGGGGTGACAGGGCCAACCTACGAGCAGTACTTC. The full variable domain, its missing parts supplied by reference TRBV9 and TRBJ2-7, is DSGVTQTPKHLITATGQRVTLRCSPRSGDLSVYWYQQSLDQGLQFLIQYYNGEERAKGNILERFSAQQFPDLHSELNLSSLELGDSALYFCASSPLDGVTGPTYEQYFGPGTRLTVT.

This clone has just a few counts. The chain combines TRBV25-1 with TRBJ1-1, with D possibly matching TRBD1 (6 bases). CDR1 and CDR2 (germline): MGHDK, SYGVNS. V shed 6 bases and J shed 8 bases, with 10 bases lying between them. The length of the CDR3 is 11 residues. CDR3 sequence (DNA): TGTGCCAGCAGGGACAGAGCAGAAGCTTTCTTT. Translated, it gives CASRDRAEAFF.

This clone has more than one count but fewer than ten. The genes are TRBV18 and TRBJ1-6; D ambiguous. Germline V CDR1 and CDR2: KGHSH, LQKENI. The CDR3 is 16 amino acids. Trimming left V 3 bases short and J 0 bases short, with 9 bases between. The CDR3 is CASSPAASSYNSPLHF. The CDR3, as DNA: TGTGCCAGCTCACCTGCAGCTAGCTCCTATAATTCACCCCTCCACTTT.

The chain employs TRBV30 and TRBJ2-7; D may match TRBD1 or TRBD2 (5 bases each). CDR1 and CDR2 from the germline V gene are GTSNPN and SVGIG (reference sequence). Trimming removed 2 bases at V and 6 bases at J, with 11 bases between. The CDR3 is 12 amino acids. CDR3 loop: CAWSRGPGEQYF. DNA of the CDR3: TGTGCCTGGAGTCGGGGCCCTGGCGAGCAGTACTTC.

This rearrangement joins TRBV30 to TRBJ1-3; possible D gene TRBD1, 5 bases. V shed 3 bases and J shed 0 bases, with 9 bases lying between them. The CDR3 covers 14 residues. CDR1 GTSNPN and CDR2 SVGIG come from the germline V gene (reference sequence). The CDR3 region has the DNA TGTGCCTGGAGGGGACCGGGCTCTGGAAACACCATATATTTT. Translating it yields CAWRGPGSGNTIYF.

This chain connects TRBV5-1 to TRBJ1-2; 12 nucleotides agree with TRBD1. The CDR3 is 14 amino acids. With V trimmed by 4 bases and J by 6 bases, 4 bases remained unmatched. In germline, CDR1 is SGHRS, CDR2 YFSETQ. Here the CDR3 DNA reads TGCGCCAGCAGCCCGGGACAGGGGGCGGATGGCTACACCTTC. Its translation is CASSPGQGADGYTF.

V is TRBV7-9 and J is TRBJ1-3; no definite D call. Germline V CDR1 and CDR2: SEHNR, FQNEAQ (reference sequence). CDR3 length: 16 amino acids. The ends were cut back, 2 bases at V and 0 bases at J, with 11 bases in the middle. The CDR3 DNA reads TGTGCCAGCAGCTTACCCGTAGCCGTCTCTGGAAACACCATATATTTT. It is translated as CASSLPVAVSGNTIYF.

The V gene is TRBV6-6, the J gene TRBJ1-5; 7 nucleotides agree with TRBD1. The CDR3 is made up of 16 amino acids. Germline CDR1 and CDR2: MNHNY and SVGAGI (reference sequence). After removal of 0 bases from V and 6 bases from J, the junction contained 8 bases not matched to a gene. The CDR3 bases are TGTGCCAGCAGTTACTCCGGACAGGTTAGGGGTCAGCCCCAGCATTTT. This translates into CASSYSGQVRGQPQHF.

A few counts support this clone. The rearrangement uses TRBV5-4 and TRBJ1-3; 9 bases match TRBD1. Looked up from germline, CDR1 is SGHNT and CDR2 is YYREEE (reference sequence). The CDR3 contains 15 residues. Trimming took 4 bases from V and 2 from J; bases not matched to a gene: 4. The DNA for the CDR3 is TGTGCCAGCAGCGCCGGGACAGGGCCTGGAAACACCATATATTTT. It yields the protein CASSAGTGPGNTIYF.

This rearrangement joins TRBV7-2 to TRBJ1-4; the D is unclear. Trimming removed 1 base from V and 6 bases from J, with 12 bases in between. This CDR3 is built from 15 residues. Germline values: CDR1 SGHTA, CDR2 FQGNSA. This CDR3 is CASSLVLGRDEKLFF. In nucleotides, the CDR3 is TGTGCCAGCAGCTTAGTTCTGGGTAGGGATGAAAAACTGTTTTTT.

In its sample, this clone was seen a few times. This chain uses TRBV11-1 with TRBJ2-1; D is ambiguous. The length of the CDR3 is 13 residues. Germline V gives CDR1 SGHAT, CDR2 FQDESV (reference sequence). Trimming cost V 1 base and J 7 bases, with 8 bases left between them. CDR3 sequence reads: CASSLEGVNEQFF. The CDR3 coding sequence is TGTGCCAGCAGCTTAGAAGGTGTGAATGAGCAGTTCTTC. Complete variable domain (other parts from reference TRBV11-1 and TRBJ2-1): EAEVAQSPRYKITEKSQAVAFWCDPISGHATLYWYRQILGQGPELLVQFQDESVVDDSQLPKDRFSAERLKGVDSTLKIQPAELGDSAMYLCASSLEGVNEQFFGPGTRLTVL.

The CDR3 loop reads CASSYSRGAENTEAFF. CDR3 sequence (DNA): TGTGCCAGCAGTTACTCGCGGGGGGCGGAGAACACTGAAGCTTTCTTT. The chain carries TRBV6-5 and TRBJ1-1; D possibly corresponds to TRBD1 (6 bases). Trimming took off 0 bases at V and 1 base at J, with 12 bases between the two ends. CDR3 length equals 16 residues. Germline V CDR1 and CDR2: MNHEY, SVGAGI.

The V call is TRBV7-2, the J call TRBJ2-1; D gene ambiguous. The CDR3 extends over 12 amino acids. CDR1 SGHTA and CDR2 FQGNSA come from the germline V gene. Trimming removed 4 bases at V and 9 bases at J, with 10 bases between. Here the CDR3 reads CASSSLVREQFF. The CDR3 nucleotides read TGTGCCAGCAGCTCCCTAGTCCGTGAGCAGTTCTTC.

This chain links TRBV7-9 with TRBJ1-4; possibly TRBD1 for D (6 bases). Per germline, CDR1 SEHNR and CDR2 FQNEAQ (reference sequence). CDR3 length equals 14 residues. Between the trimmed V and J ends, which lost 5 bases and 8 bases, there was a span of 15 bases. The DNA for the CDR3 is TGTGCCAGCAGCCCCGTGGGGGGCCGCGAAAAACTGTTTTTT. Protein sequence: CASSPVGGREKLFF.

V gene TRBV5-4 combines with J gene TRBJ1-4; no reliable D call. Trimming stripped 0 bases from V and 3 bases from J, with 6 bases between. The length of the CDR3 is 14 residues. The germline CDR1 and CDR2 sequences are SGHNT and YYREEE (reference sequence). The CDR3 reads CASSLDGSNEKLFF. CDR3 coding DNA: TGTGCCAGCAGCTTGGACGGATCTAATGAAAAACTGTTTTTT.

The chain carries TRBV7-2 and TRBJ1-5; D remains ambiguous. The V gene's germline CDR1 is SGHTA and CDR2 FQGNSA. V lost 2 bases, J lost 3 bases, and 8 bases lay in between. The CDR3 runs 14 residues. The CDR3 spells CASSLLGNNQPQHF. CDR3 nucleotide sequence: TGTGCCAGCAGCTTACTGGGGAACAATCAGCCCCAGCATTTT.

This chain joins TRBV7-2 and TRBJ1-5; D unresolved. Trimming stripped 1 base from V and 5 bases from J, with 6 bases between. This CDR3 spans 13 amino acids. CDR1 SGHTA and CDR2 FQGNSA come from the germline V gene. Written as DNA, the CDR3 is TGTGCCAGCAGCTTAGACTCTTATCAGCCCCAGCATTTT. Its protein is CASSLDSYQPQHF.

This clone was recorded only once. The V gene is TRBV21-1, the J gene TRBJ2-7. TRBV21-1 is marked as a pseudogene. The CDR3 extends over 12 amino acids. CDR3 sequence (DNA): TGTGCCAGCAGCCCGTCCCCGAATCGGCAGTACTTC. Residues: CASSPSPNRQYF.

This chain connects TRBV5-1 to TRBJ1-2, with D perhaps matching TRBD1 (6 bases). CDR1 SGHRS and CDR2 YFSETQ come from the germline V gene. V lost 3 bases to trimming and J lost 4 bases, with 10 bases between them. This CDR3 contains 13 residues. The CDR3 sequence is CASSWDKSYGYTF. The CDR3 bases are TGCGCCAGCAGCTGGGACAAATCCTATGGCTACACCTTC.